This TCR beta chain was identified in a study of cytomegalovirus exposure and HLA in healthy donors (dated by TCRdb to the late 2010s). Notes on the research overall: In an earlier analysis of approximately 640 of the donors, under 300 Gb of sequence data and 90 million to 120 million unique TCR beta sequences from 180 million or so T cells were reported. Class I and class II HLA loci were covered by the typing at four-digit resolution. Because of strong linkage in the cohort, roughly five DR-DQ haplotypes were treated as single units for association and clustering. The study used immunosequencing to profile the T cell repertoires of 600 to 850 subjects and linked those repertoires to cytomegalovirus serostatus. A later genetic analysis used genome-wide SNP genotypes for about 65% of the 666 donors, treating that subset as a discovery cohort. The study aimed to test whether signatures of past pathogen exposure could be identified by cataloging public T cell receptors. The number of typed donors differed by locus: about 620-630 for A, B, C, DRB1 and DQB1; some 500 for DQA1; over 600 for DPA1; and roughly 450 for DPB1. Among some 400 genotyped donors of the cohort, an average of about 240,000 unique TCR beta nucleotide sequences were sequenced per donor, around 20% of them non-productive. Besides the first cohort of around 700 subjects, a separate validation cohort made up of 120 different subjects was used. All discovery cohort repertoires had been generated using a single sequencing platform. Alongside the repertoire data, information on donor age, sex, ethnicity and CMV serostatus was compiled. Of the roughly 410 genotyped donors, 75% to 85% were placed in the genetic ancestry cluster associated with self-reported Caucasian donors. The later analysis used no new phenotypic data to find candidate immune exposures, relying instead on TCR beta sequences and their occurrence across donors. To predict cytomegalovirus infection status, the study combined high-throughput TCR immunosequencing, statistical association of individual TCRs with disease status, and machine learning. In an earlier analysis of more than 550 of the donors, high-throughput TCR beta sequencing was used to judge whether each TCR beta V gene segment behaved as functional or pseudogenic. In a later analysis, previously published TCR beta repertoires from hundreds of donors were re-analyzed and high-resolution HLA genotyping was added so that TCR occurrence patterns could be studied. Around 300 gigabases of sequencing data and approximately 85 million unique TCR sequences were included in an early release covering over 600 HLA-typed donors. Findings and caveats that apply to the study as a whole: In a later genetic analysis, fewer N-insertions in productive TCRs were reported among donors in an Asian-associated ancestry cluster than the roughly 700-donor mean. A further reported finding was that TCR beta sequences accurately predicted the HLA-A and HLA-B alleles for most subjects in the first cohort. Most TCR sequences were seen in very few donors, while some public TCRs were found in many individuals. The only immune exposure information available for the cohort was CMV serostatus. Specific HLA alleles were associated with 15,000 to 20,000 TCR beta sequences at a false discovery rate of 0.05 in a later analysis. The cohort was sequenced for TCR beta chains only, and without alpha or paired-chain data the features that could be detected were limited. Linkage disequilibrium might explain the correlated functional status among segregating V segments, but an unknown experimental factor could not be excluded. In a later analysis, most CMV-associated TCR beta chains were found to appear HLA-restricted, with HLA associations seemingly driven largely by CMV exposure. In an earlier analysis of around 500 of the donors, most TCR beta V segments appeared in productive rearrangements about 87% or about 30% of the time, broadly matching IMGT annotations. Roughly uniform sequencing depth across donors was assumed in presence/absence analyses, although this assumption may not hold. In a later analysis, HLA-associated TCR beta chains showed more clonal expansion and lower generation probabilities than non-associated chains that were equally common. Three of the identified cytomegalovirus-associated TCR beta chains were confirmed in vitro to be specific for cytomegalovirus antigens. The study gave a list of about 150 TCR beta chains associated with cytomegalovirus. Because the 87-base-pair reads could not distinguish some IMGT-functional V segments, including TRBV6-2 and TRBV6-3, those segments were excluded. Cytomegalovirus status was reported to be diagnosed by the classifier with high specificity and sensitivity in both the original and validation cohorts. Because HLA typing was unavailable for some donors at each locus, only the typed subset was used in association tests. A cluster of highly shared sequence variants was judged likely to be a technical artifact of the sequencing pipeline. When HLA alleles, especially DR and DQ, strongly co-occurred, TCR associations were difficult to assign to individual alleles. A later genetic analysis associated a missense DCLRE1C variant with V-gene and J-gene trimming of TCR beta chains, and an independent cohort replicated the association. A later analysis reported that several top co-occurrence clusters appeared linked to parvovirus B19, influenza, CMV and Epstein-Barr virus. In a later analysis, the rate of TCR association differed among HLA loci, with DRB1 alleles having the most associated TCRs and HLA-C alleles having the fewest. It was suggested by the authors that the approach could potentially be generalized to other disease states and immunological phenotypes. Seventeen rarely observed V segments, including chromosome 9 orphons, were excluded from the earlier analysis of approximately 500 of the donors because counts were too low.

Library method: the immunoSEQ multiplex PCR assay. For the multiplex PCR, a mixture combining 60 forward primers for TCR Vbeta segments and 13 reverse primers for TCR Jbeta segments was used. Amplification of the CDR3 region of rearranged TCR beta genes was performed with a multiplex PCR assay on genomic DNA. Amplified TCR beta libraries were sequenced as 87-base-pair reads on the Illumina HiSeq System. The original pipeline was this. Across the 600 to 700 repertoires, a later analysis counted approximately 75 million unique TCR beta chains, roughly 11 million of which were shared by at least two donors. Raw reads were error-corrected and collapsed into unique sequences with a nearest-neighbor algorithm that merged closely related sequences to remove PCR and sequencing errors. Alignment of CDR3 sequences to IMGT reference sequences was used to assign V, D and J gene segments. For a sequence to be retained, a match of at least six nucleotides was required to both a V gene segment and a J gene segment. A rearrangement counted as productive if the CDR3 had no stop codons and remained in frame with V and J, and every other rearrangement counted as non-productive. Following IMGT convention, CDR3 was defined as the stretch from the second conserved V-encoded cysteine up to the conserved J-encoded phenylalanine. The earlier analysis of about 530 of the donors excluded any sequence lacking an unambiguous match to a single V gene segment. An earlier analysis of around 600 of the donors classified V segments as functional when productive rearrangements were above 56.7% and as segregating when the standard deviation between donors was above 5%. A statistical classification framework was built to diagnose cytomegalovirus status from the catalog of TCR beta chain sequences. In a later analysis, TCR nucleotide sequences were compared against IMGT/GENE-DB human TR gene sequences so that V and J genes could be assigned. A later analysis assigned CDR3 sequences and most-parsimonious VDJ recombination scenarios with the TCRdist pipeline. In a later analysis, every TCR beta chain was defined by the combination of its CDR3 amino acid sequence and its V-gene family, and reads without a unique V-gene family were dropped. A later analysis removed several hundred highly shared, low-generation-probability nucleotide sequences to deal with suspected cross-contamination and a sequencing artifact. For each public chain, a later analysis derived a clonal expansion index from normalized ranks of inferred template counts within each repertoire. Generation probabilities in a later analysis came from a VDJ recombination model fitted to out-of-frame rearrangements, and those results were checked against IGoR. A later analysis scored TCR-TCR, TCR-HLA and TCR-CMV co-occurrence with hypergeometric tests, applying a repertoire-size bias correction to TCR pairs. False discovery rates were estimated in a later analysis by permuting HLA or CMV assignments 20 times. In a later analysis, co-occurring TCRs were grouped with DBSCAN, and TCRdist sequence similarity was added when clustering was performed within HLA-allele-positive subsets. For co-occurrence clustering, repertoires with fewer than 30,000 or more than 120,000 public chains were excluded, along with 5 or 6 repertoires with anomalous nucleotide sharing. TCRdb carries this immuneACCESS record with in-frame sequences only. Its versions omit some clonotypes, under half of them owing to an unresolved V gene in the studies checked, with the rest unexplained. Clonal size and the V and J genes are those of that table, whereas D and trimming came from the DNA. This sample comprises around 130,000 clones, 88% of them detected only once. The leading ten clones occupy roughly 0.53% of the sample.

From a lookup of the germline V gene, CDR1 and CDR2 are SNHLY and FYNNEI. The germline V end is reduced by 4 bases and the J end by 6 bases; junction bases left unmatched: 5. Taken from cysteine to phenylalanine, the CDR3 has 14 residues. Only the CDR3 part of the read is kept: 42 bases, read in frame from the first base. Comments on this clone: This receptor's antigen is unknown. No per-base quality is available; no much larger clone lies one base away.

The cohort comprised 550 to 700 healthy bone marrow donors. All cohort members were sampled while nominally healthy, although unrecorded immune exposures were likely present. The donor tested CMV seronegative, placing the donor among the approximately 360 seronegative members of the cohort. Each donor provided a peripheral blood sample, and peripheral blood mononuclear cells were used for TCR beta sequencing. Genomic DNA was extracted from the blood cell samples with the Qiagen DNeasy Blood Extraction Kit. The chain joins TRBV2 to TRBJ2-7, with TRBD2 identical over 11 junction bases. The source material was PBMCs. The source is a middle-aged woman in good health and CMV-seronegative. The CDR3 has the sequence CASSGLAGLVEQYF. The DNA sequence is TGTGCCAGCAGTGGACTAGCGGGACTTGTCGAGCAGTACTTC.